A selection of T cell receptor beta chains follows, all from one sample in a study of beta chain features in type 1 diabetes. The data were produced by immunoSEQ multiplex PCR, yet TCRdb's version contains in-frame clones alone and is incomplete. The sample lists fewer than 500,000 clones; about 14% were seen once. Sequencing was performed on naive CD4+ T cells from blood. The receptors were gathered from a man aged 25-45 years in good health. The CDR3 runs from the conserved cysteine through the conserved F or W. The D gene is left open where the match is weak. Only some rows state a clone size, as once, few, many or a class for expanded clones.

J gene,clone size,V gene,D gene,CDR3 protein,CDR3 DNA
TRBJ1-2,.,TRBV11-3,.,CASSLPTGGYTF,TGTGCCAGCAGCTTACCCACAGGTGGCTACACCTTC
TRBJ2-6,.,TRBV10-3,.,CAISATVYSGANVLTF,TGTGCCATCAGTGCAACAGTCTACTCTGGGGCCAACGTCCTGACTTTC
TRBJ2-3,.,TRBV15,.,CATSRDWGITDTQYF,TGTGCCACCAGCAGAGACTGGGGGATCACAGATACGCAGTATTTT
TRBJ1-2,few,TRBV6-4,TRBD1,CASSAGTGGNYGYTF,TGTGCCAGCAGTGCCGGGACAGGGGGGAACTATGGCTACACCTTC
TRBJ1-2,few,TRBV6-5,.,CASTTLTAVYGYTF,TGTGCCAGCACCACCCTGACAGCTGTCTATGGCTACACCTTC
TRBJ2-3,.,TRBV18,.,CASLRGGADTQYF,TGTGCCAGCCTCCGCGGGGGCGCAGATACGCAGTATTTT
TRBJ2-3,.,TRBV21-1,.,CATKTDTQYF,TGTGCCACCAAGACAGATACGCAGTATTTT
TRBJ2-2,few,TRBV30,.,CAWIRRRNTGELFF,TGTGCCTGGATAAGGCGACGTAACACCGGGGAGCTGTTTTTT
TRBJ2-7,.,TRBV27,.,CASSEGGHEQYF,TGTGCCAGCTCTGAGGGCGGCCACGAGCAGTACTTC
TRBJ2-4,.,TRBV29-1,.,CSVVGPIQNIQYF,TGCAGCGTTGTTGGACCTATTCAAAACATTCAGTACTTC
TRBJ1-2,few,TRBV5-1,.,CASSLGENNYGYTF,TGCGCCAGCAGCTTGGGGGAGAATAACTATGGCTACACCTTC
TRBJ2-1,few,TRBV4-3,TRBD2,CASRLSLTSGAGNEQFF,TGCGCCAGCAGACTGAGCCTGACTAGCGGAGCGGGGAATGAGCAGTTCTTC
TRBJ2-2,few,TRBV9,TRBD2,CASSVRGGLANTGELFF,TGTGCCAGCAGCGTAAGGGGAGGGCTGGCGAACACCGGGGAGCTGTTTTTT
TRBJ2-3,few,TRBV7-9,.,CASSSTGAGTDTQYF,TGTGCCAGCAGCTCAACCGGGGCCGGCACAGATACGCAGTATTTT
TRBJ2-2,.,TRBV9,.,CASSVLTGTGELFF,TGTGCCAGCAGCGTACTAACTGGGACCGGGGAGCTGTTTTTT
TRBJ1-5,.,TRBV2,TRBD1,CASSERTGYQPQHF,TGTGCCAGCAGTGAGAGGACAGGTTATCAGCCCCAGCATTTT
TRBJ1-2,.,TRBV7-9,.,CASSLAADYGYTF,TGTGCCAGCAGCTTAGCGGCGGACTATGGCTACACCTTC
TRBJ1-3,.,TRBV11-3,.,CASSSLSGNTIYF,TGTGCCAGCAGCTCCCTCTCTGGAAACACCATATATTTT
TRBJ2-1,.,TRBV11-2,TRBD2,CASSLREAGAHEQFF,TGTGCCAGCAGCCTACGGGAAGCGGGAGCCCATGAGCAGTTCTTC
TRBJ2-1,few,TRBV2,TRBD2,CASMGLAGNNEQFF,TGTGCCAGCATGGGCCTAGCGGGAAACAATGAGCAGTTCTTC
TRBJ2-1,.,TRBV9,TRBD2,CASSVGTINEQFF,TGTGCCAGCAGCGTGGGGACTATCAATGAGCAGTTCTTC
TRBJ2-2,.,TRBV7-9,TRBD1,CASSIDRGGTGELFF,TGTGCCAGCAGCATCGACAGGGGTGGCACCGGGGAGCTGTTTTTT
TRBJ2-1,.,TRBV4-3,.,CASSGWGGRDEQFF,TGCGCCAGCAGCGGGTGGGGGGGCCGTGATGAGCAGTTCTTC
TRBJ1-1,few,TRBV13,TRBD1,CASSRTTGTGHDKFF,TGTGCCAGCAGCCGAACAACCGGGACAGGGCACGATAAGTTCTTT
TRBJ2-5,few,TRBV5-1,.,CASSTRDGETQYF,TGCGCCAGCAGCACCAGGGATGGAGAGACCCAGTACTTC
TRBJ2-3,few,TRBV25-1,.,CASSRRGQGDTQYF,TGTGCCAGCAGTCGGCGGGGGCAAGGGGATACGCAGTATTTT
TRBJ2-3,.,TRBV9,TRBD2,CASSVGLGADTQYF,TGTGCCAGCAGCGTCGGACTAGGGGCAGATACGCAGTATTTT